This T cell receptor beta chain derives from a study of blood T cell repertoires in COVID-19 (dated by TCRdb to about 2020). As for the study more broadly: Samples from collaborators originated in the United States, Italy and Spain and spanned both the acute and convalescent phases of COVID-19. The repertoires were released in a freely available public database meant as a resource for research on the immune response to SARS-CoV-2. Subjects who had been exposed to COVID-19, were actively infected with it, or had recovered from it provided the deeply sampled blood TCRbeta repertoires that made up the dataset. Sample metadata almost always included a de-identified subject ID, COVID-19 status, age in years and sex. HLA class I and class II types, where available, came from metadata supplied by the sample provider rather than from assay-based typing. The prospective study material was composed of cDNA or gDNA derived from T cells, B-cell-depleted T cells, or PBMCs. Samples came from the ongoing ImmuneRACE study (first 160 participants) plus 1,254 subjects from 6 global collaborators.

This clone was observed once. Its antigen specificity is not known. No much larger clone exists at a distance of one base, and base qualities are not known. From cysteine to phenylalanine, the CDR3 is 16 amino acids long. The sequence is cut down to CDR3 DNA, 48 bases in frame from base 1. In Seattle, one collaborating source enrolled patients while the infection was active and tracked those patients longitudinally over the course of disease. Each collaborating institution followed its own protocols to collect whole blood in K2EDTA tubes. For TCRbeta analysis, collaborators shipped samples in one of three forms: frozen whole blood, isolated PBMCs, or DNA extracted from either of those sample types. TCRbeta CDR3 regions were amplified from genomic DNA by means of the immunoSEQ Assay, a bias-controlled multiplex PCR. The study's own analysis went as follows. The number of nucleated cells in each sample was estimated by amplification of reference gene primers within the assay. Sequence reads were collapsed and filtered to measure the absolute abundance of every unique TCRbeta CDR3 rearrangement. For each sample, productive Simpson clonality was calculated as the square root of Simpson's diversity index across productive rearrangements. Imported from immuneACCESS, the table was reduced by TCRdb to in-frame sequences with V and J called. These copies leave out some clones; in studies compared against another copy, an unresolved V gene accounts for under half, and the cause of the remainder is not known. The V and J calls and clone size were taken over from that table, and D and trimming were inferred from the DNA. This sample has roughly 200,000 clones in its table, and 65% to 85% of those were observed once. The top ten hold about 7% of the sample.

Broad study findings and their caveats: How much clinical and demographic metadata was included differed by source and by participant, and the metadata was provided uncurated.

This receptor was obtained from a woman aged 40-49 years with COVID-19, enrolled during active disease. The rearranged chain carries TRBV21-1 and TRBJ1-2; the DNA was not compared with TRBD1, the D call given in the table. TRBV21-1 represents a pseudogene. The specimen was peripheral blood. The CDR3 region reads CASSKVRDTTNYGYTF. The DNA is TGTGCCAGCAGCAAAGTCAGGGACACAACTAACTATGGCTACACCTTC.